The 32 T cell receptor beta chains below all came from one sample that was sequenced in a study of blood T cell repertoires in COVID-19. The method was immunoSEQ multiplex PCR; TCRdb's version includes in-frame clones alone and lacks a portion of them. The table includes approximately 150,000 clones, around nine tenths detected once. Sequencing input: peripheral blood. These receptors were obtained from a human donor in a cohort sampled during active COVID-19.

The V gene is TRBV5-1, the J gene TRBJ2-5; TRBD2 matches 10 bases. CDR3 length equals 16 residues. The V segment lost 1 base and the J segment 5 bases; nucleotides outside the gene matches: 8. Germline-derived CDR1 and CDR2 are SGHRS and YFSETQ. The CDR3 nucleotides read TGCGCCAGCAGCTTGTCTCTAGCGGGAGTTGGGGAGACCCAGTACTTC. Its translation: CASSLSLAGVGETQYF. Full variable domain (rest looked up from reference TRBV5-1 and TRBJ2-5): KAGVTQTPRYLIKTRGQQVTLSCSPISGHRSVSWYQQTPGQGLQFLFEYFSETQRNKGNFPGRFSGRQFSNSRSEMNVSTLELGDSALYLCASSLSLAGVGETQYFGPGTRLLVL.

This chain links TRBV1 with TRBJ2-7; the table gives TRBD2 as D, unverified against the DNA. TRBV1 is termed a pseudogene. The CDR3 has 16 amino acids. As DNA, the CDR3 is TGCACCAGCAGCCAGTGGGTAGCGGGGGGACCTTACGAGCAGTACTTC. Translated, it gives CTSSQWVAGGPYEQYF.

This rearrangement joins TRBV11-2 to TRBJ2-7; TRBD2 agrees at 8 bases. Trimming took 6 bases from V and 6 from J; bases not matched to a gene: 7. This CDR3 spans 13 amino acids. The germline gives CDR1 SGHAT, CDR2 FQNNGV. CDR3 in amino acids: CASSIGLAVEQYF. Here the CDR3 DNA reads TGTGCCAGCAGTATCGGACTAGCTGTCGAGCAGTACTTC. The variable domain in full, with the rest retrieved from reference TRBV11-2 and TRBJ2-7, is EAGVAQSPRYKIIEKRQSVAFWCNPISGHATLYWYQQILGQGPKLLIQFQNNGVVDDSQLPKDRFSAERLKGVDSTLKIQPAKLEDSAVYLCASSIGLAVEQYFGPGTRLTVT.

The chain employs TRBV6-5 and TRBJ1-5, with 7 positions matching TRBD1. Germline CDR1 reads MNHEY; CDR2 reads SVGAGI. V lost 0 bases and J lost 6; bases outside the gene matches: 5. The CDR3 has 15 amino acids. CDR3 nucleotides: TGTGCCAGCAGTTACTCAGGAGGGGGCGGTCAGCCCCAGCATTTT. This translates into CASSYSGGGGQPQHF.

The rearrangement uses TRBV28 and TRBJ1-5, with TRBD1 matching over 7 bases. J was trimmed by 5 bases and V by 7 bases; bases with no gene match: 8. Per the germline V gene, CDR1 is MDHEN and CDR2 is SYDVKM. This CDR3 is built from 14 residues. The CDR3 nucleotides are TGTGCCAGCACCATCGGACAGGTCGATCAGCCCCAGCATTTT. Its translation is CASTIGQVDQPQHF.

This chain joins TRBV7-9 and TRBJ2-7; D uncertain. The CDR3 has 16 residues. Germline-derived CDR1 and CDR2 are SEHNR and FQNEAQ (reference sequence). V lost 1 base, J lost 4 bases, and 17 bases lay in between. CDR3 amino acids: CASSLGPRPIPYEQYF. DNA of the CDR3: TGTGCCAGCAGCTTAGGCCCGAGGCCTATTCCGTACGAGCAGTACTTC.

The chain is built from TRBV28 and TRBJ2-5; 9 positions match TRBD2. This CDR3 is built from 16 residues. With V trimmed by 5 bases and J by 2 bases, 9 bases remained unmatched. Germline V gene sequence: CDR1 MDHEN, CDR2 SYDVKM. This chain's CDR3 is CASSPFQRGAQETQYF. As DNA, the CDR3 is TGTGCCAGCAGTCCCTTTCAGCGGGGGGCGCAAGAGACCCAGTACTTC.

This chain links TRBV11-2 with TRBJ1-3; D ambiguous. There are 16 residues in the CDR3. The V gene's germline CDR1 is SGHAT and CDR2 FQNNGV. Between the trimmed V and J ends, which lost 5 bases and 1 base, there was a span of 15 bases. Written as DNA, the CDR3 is TGTGCCAGCAGCAACAACCTCGGGGATTCTGGAAACACCATATATTTT. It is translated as CASSNNLGDSGNTIYF.

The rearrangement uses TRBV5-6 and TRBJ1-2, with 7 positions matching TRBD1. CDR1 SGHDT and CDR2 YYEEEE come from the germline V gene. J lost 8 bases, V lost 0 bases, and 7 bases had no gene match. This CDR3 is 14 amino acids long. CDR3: CASSLEDRTRGYTF. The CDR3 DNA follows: TGTGCCAGCAGCTTGGAGGACAGGACTCGCGGCTACACCTTC. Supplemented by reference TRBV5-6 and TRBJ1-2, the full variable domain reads DAGVTQSPTHLIKTRGQQVTLRCSPKSGHDTVSWYQQALGQGPQFIFQYYEEEERQRGNFPDRFSGHQFPNYSSELNVNALLLGDSALYLCASSLEDRTRGYTFGSGTRLTVV.

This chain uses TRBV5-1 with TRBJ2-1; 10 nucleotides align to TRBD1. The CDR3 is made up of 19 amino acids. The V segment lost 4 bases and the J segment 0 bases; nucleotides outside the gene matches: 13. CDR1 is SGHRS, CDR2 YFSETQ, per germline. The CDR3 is CASSVGTGAGISSYNEQFF. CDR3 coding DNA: TGCGCCAGCAGCGTCGGGACAGGGGCCGGGATCAGCTCCTACAATGAGCAGTTCTTC.

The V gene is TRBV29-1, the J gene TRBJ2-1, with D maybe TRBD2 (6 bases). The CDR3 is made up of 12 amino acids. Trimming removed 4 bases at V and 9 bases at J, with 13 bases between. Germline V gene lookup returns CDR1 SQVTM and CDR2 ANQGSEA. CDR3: CSVGRGGGEQFF. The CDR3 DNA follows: TGCAGCGTTGGGAGGGGAGGAGGTGAGCAGTTCTTC.

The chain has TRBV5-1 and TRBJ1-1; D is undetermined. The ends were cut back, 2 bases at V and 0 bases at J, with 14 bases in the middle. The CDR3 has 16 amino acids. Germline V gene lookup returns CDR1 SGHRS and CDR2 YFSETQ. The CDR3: CASSLDRRSMNTEAFF. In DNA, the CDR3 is TGCGCCAGCAGCTTAGACCGCCGGAGCATGAACACTGAAGCTTTCTTT.

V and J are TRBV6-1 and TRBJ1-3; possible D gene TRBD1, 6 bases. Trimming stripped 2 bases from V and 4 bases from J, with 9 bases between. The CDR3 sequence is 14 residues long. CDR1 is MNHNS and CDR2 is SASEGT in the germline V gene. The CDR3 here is CASSERTAGNTIYF. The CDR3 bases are TGTGCCAGCAGTGAACGGACAGCCGGAAACACCATATATTTT.

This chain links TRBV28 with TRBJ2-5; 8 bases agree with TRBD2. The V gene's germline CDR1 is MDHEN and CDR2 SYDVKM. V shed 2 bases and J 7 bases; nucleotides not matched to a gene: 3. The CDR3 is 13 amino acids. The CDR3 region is CASSLAGGGTQYF. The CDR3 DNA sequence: TGTGCCAGCAGTTTAGCGGGAGGAGGGACCCAGTACTTC.

The CDR3 DNA reads as TGTGCCAGCAGACTAGCGGGTTACTACGAGCAGTACTTC. It codes for CASRLAGYYEQYF. J is TRBJ2-7 and V is TRBV28, with 9 positions matching TRBD2. The CDR3 sequence is 13 residues long. The junction had 3 bases not matched to a gene; V was cut back by 6 bases and J by 3 bases. Looked up from germline, CDR1 is MDHEN and CDR2 is SYDVKM.

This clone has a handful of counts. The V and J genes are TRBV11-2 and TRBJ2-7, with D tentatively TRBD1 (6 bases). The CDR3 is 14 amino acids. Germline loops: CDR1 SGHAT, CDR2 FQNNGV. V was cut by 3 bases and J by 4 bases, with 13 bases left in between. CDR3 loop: CASSFTGIGYEQYF. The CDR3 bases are TGTGCCAGCAGCTTCACAGGGATTGGGTACGAGCAGTACTTC.

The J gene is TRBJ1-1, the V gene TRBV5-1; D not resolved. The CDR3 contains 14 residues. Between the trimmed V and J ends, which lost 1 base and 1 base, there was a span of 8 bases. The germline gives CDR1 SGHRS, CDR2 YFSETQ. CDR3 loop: CASSLKAGNTEAFF. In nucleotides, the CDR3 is TGCGCCAGCAGCTTGAAGGCAGGGAACACTGAAGCTTTCTTT.

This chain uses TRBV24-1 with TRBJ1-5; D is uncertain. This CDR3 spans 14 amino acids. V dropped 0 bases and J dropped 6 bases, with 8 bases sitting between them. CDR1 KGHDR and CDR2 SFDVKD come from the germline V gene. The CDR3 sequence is CATSDLTSGQPQHF. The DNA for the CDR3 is TGTGCCACCAGTGATTTGACGTCCGGTCAGCCCCAGCATTTT.

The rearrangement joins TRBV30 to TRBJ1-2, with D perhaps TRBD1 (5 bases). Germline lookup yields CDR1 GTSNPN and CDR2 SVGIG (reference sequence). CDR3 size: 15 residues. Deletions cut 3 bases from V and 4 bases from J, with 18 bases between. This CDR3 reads CAWRADRSLGYGYTF. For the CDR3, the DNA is TGTGCCTGGAGGGCCGACAGATCCCTTGGCTATGGCTACACCTTC.

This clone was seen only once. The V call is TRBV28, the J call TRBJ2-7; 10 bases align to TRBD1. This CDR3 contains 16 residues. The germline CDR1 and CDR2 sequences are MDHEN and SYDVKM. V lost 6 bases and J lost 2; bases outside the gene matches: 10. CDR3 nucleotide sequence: TGTGCCAGCAGAGCGACTCTTGGACAGGGGGCCTACGAGCAGTACTTC. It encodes CASRATLGQGAYEQYF.

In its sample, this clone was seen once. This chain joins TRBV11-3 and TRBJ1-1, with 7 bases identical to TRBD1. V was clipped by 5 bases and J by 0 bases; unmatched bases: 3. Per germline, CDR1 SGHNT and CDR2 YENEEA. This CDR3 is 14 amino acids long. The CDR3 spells CASSPGQVNTEAFF. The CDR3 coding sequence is TGTGCCAGCAGCCCAGGACAGGTGAACACTGAAGCTTTCTTT.

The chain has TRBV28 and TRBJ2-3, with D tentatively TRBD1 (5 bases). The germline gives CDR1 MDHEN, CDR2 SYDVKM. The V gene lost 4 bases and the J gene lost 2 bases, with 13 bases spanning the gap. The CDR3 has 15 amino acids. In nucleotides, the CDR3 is TGTGCCAGCAGTTCACCCAGGACAACCACAGATACGCAGTATTTT. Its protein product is CASSSPRTTTDTQYF.

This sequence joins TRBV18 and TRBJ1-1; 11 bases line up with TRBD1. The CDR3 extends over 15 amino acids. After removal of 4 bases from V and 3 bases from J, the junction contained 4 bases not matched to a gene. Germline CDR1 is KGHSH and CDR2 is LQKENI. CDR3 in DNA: TGTGCCAGCTCACGGGACAGGGGGAAGGACACTGAAGCTTTCTTT. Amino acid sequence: CASSRDRGKDTEAFF.

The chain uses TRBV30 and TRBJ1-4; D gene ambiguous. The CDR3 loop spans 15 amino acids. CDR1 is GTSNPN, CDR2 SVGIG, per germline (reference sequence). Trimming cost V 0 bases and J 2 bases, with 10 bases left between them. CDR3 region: CAWSVLSSTNEKLFF. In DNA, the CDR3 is TGTGCCTGGAGTGTACTATCGTCCACTAATGAAAAACTGTTTTTT.

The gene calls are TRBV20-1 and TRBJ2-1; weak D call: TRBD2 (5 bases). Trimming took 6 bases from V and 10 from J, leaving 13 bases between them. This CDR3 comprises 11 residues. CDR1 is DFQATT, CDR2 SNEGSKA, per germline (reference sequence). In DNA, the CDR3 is TGCAGTGCCGAGGATGTAGCGGAGCAGTTCTTC. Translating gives CSAEDVAEQFF.

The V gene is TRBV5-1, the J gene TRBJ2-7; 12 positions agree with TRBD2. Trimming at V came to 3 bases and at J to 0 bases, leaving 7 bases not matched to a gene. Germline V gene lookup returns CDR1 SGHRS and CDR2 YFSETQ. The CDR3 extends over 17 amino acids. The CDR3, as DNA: TGCGCCAGCAGCTCATGGGGGACTAGCGGGTACTCCTACGAGCAGTACTTC. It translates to CASSSWGTSGYSYEQYF.

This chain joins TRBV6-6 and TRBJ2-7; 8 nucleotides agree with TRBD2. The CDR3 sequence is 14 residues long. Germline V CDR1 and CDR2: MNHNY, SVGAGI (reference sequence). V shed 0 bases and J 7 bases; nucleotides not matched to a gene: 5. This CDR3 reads CASSYSTGREEQYF. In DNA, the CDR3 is TGTGCCAGCAGTTACTCGACCGGGAGGGAAGAGCAGTACTTC.

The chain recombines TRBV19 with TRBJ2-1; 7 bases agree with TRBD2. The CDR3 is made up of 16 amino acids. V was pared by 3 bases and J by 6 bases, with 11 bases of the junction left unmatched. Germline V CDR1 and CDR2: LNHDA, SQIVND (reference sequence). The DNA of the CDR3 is TGTGCCAGTAGTATTACGGGGTCTAGCGGAATCAATGAGCAGTTCTTC. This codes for CASSITGSSGINEQFF.

CDR3 sequence reads: CASHRNSPLHF. In DNA, the CDR3 is TGTGCCAGCCATAGAAATTCACCCCTCCACTTT. V gene TRBV2 combines with J gene TRBJ1-6; D not certain. The CDR3 spans 11 residues. Trimming removed 8 bases at V and 7 bases at J, with 6 bases between. Germline loops: CDR1 SNHLY, CDR2 FYNNEI.

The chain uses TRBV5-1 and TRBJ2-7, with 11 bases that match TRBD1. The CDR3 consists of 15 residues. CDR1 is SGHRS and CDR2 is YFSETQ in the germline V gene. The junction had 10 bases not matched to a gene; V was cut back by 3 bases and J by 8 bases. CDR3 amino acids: CASSSRLGQGDKQYF. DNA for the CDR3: TGCGCCAGCAGCTCCCGTCTGGGACAGGGGGACAAGCAGTACTTC.

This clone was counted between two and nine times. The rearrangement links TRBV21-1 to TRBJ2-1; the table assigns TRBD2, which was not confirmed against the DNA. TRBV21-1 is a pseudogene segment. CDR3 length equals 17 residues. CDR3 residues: CASSNPTGGRAGNEQFF. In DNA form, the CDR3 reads TGTGCCAGCAGCAACCCCACGGGCGGGAGGGCCGGCAATGAGCAGTTCTTC.

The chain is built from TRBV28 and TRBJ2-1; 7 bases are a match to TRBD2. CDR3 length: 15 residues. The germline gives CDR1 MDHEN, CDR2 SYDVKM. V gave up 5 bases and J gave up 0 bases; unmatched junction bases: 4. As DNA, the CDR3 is TGTGCCAGCAGTACAAGCGGGGCCTCCTACAATGAGCAGTTCTTC. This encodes CASSTSGASYNEQFF.